The entry that follows covers one T cell receptor beta chain sequence. One junction end does not reproduce the germline sequence, and a read error may be involved. This PCR relied on a set of 60 Vbeta primers and 13 Jbeta primers. Method: immunoSEQ multiplex PCR; TCRdb's copy keeps in-frame clones and lacks some. The sample contains 110,000 or so clones, roughly three quarters of which appear only once. This specimen belongs to a study of cytomegalovirus exposure and HLA in healthy donors. As for the study in general: Most donors, more than 80% of over 300 genotyped, fell in the Caucasian-associated ancestry cluster.

CDR1 is SEHNR and CDR2 is FQNEAQ in the germline V gene (reference sequence). This CDR3 has 15 residues. Those who donated were healthy bone marrow donors. The rearrangement uses TRBV7-9 and TRBJ2-7; 13 nucleotides agree with TRBD2. This clonotype originated in a man in his fifties in good health and CMV-seropositive. Sequenced sample: PBMCs. CDR3 in DNA: TGTTCCAGCAGCCACGGGACTAGCGGGGCCATCGGGCAGTACTTC. This codes for CSSSHGTSGAIGQYF.